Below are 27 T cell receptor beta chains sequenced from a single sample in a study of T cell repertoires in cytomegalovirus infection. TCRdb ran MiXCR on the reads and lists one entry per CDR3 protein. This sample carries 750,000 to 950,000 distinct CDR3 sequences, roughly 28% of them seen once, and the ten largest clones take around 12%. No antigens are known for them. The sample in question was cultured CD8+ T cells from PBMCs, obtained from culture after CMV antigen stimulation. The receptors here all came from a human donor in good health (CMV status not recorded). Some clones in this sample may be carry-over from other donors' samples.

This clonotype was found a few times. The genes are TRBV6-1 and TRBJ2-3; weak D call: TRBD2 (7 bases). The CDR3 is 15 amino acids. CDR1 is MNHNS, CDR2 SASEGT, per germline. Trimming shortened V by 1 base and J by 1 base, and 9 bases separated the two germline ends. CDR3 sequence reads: CASSEEGGGTDTQYF. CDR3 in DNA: TGTGCCAGCAGTGAAGAGGGGGGGGGCACAGATACGCAGTATTTT.

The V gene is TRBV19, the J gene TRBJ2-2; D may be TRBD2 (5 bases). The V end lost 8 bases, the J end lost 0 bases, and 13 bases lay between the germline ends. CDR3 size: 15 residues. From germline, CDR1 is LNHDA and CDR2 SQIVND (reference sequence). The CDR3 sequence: CASRPPGANTGELFF. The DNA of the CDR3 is TGTGCCAGTCGCCCGCCCGGGGCGAACACCGGGGAGCTGTTTTTT.

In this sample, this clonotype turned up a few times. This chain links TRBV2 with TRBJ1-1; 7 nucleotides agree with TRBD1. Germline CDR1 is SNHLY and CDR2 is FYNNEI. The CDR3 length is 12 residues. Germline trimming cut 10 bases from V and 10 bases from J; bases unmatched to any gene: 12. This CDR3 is CATDRARRVAFF. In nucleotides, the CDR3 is TGTGCCACTGACAGGGCTAGGCGAGTAGCTTTCTTT.

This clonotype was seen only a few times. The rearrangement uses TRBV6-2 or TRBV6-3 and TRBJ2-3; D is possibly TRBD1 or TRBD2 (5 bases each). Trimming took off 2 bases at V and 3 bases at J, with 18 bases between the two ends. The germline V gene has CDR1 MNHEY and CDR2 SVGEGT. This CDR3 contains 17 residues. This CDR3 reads CASSYAFPGPLTDTQYF. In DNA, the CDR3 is TGTGCCAGCAGTTACGCTTTTCCGGGACCCCTAACAGATACGCAGTATTTT.

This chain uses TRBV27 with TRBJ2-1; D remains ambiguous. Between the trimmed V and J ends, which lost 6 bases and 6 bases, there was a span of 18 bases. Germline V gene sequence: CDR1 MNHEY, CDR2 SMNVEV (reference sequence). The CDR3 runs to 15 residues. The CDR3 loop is CASSPGLTVGNEQFF. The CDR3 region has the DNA TGTGCCAGCAGCCCGGGCCTTACCGTGGGCAATGAGCAGTTCTTC.

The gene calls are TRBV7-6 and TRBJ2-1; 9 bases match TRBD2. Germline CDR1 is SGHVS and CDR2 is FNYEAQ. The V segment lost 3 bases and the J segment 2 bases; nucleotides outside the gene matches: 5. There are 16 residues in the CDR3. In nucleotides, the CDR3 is TGTGCCAGCAGCTTTGGCGGGGGGGCCCCCTACAATGAGCAGTTCTTC. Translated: CASSFGGGAPYNEQFF. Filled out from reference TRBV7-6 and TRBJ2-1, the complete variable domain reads GAGVSQSPRYKVTKRGQDVALRCDPISGHVSLYWYRQALGQGPEFLTYFNYEAQQDKSGLPNDRFSAERPEGSISTLTIQRTEQRDSAMYRCASSFGGGAPYNEQFFGPGTRLTVL.

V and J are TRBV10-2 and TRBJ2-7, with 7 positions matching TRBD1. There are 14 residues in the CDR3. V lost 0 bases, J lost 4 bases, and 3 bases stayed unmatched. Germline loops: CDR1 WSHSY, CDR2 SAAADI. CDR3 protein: CASSESGGWYEQYF. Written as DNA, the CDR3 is TGCGCCAGCAGTGAGTCAGGGGGCTGGTACGAGCAGTACTTC.

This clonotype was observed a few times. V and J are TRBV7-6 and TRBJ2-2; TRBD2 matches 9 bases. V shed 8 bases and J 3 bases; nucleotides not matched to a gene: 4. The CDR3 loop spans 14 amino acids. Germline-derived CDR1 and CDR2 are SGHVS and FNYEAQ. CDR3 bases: TGTGCCAGCGACCTAGCGGGGTACACCGGGGAGCTGTTTTTT. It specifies CASDLAGYTGELFF.

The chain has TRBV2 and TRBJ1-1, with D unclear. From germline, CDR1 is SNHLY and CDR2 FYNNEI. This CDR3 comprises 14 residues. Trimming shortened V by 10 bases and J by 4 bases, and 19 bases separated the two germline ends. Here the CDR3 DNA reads TGTGCCATCCCTTCAAAACCTAAGTCCACTGAAGCTTTCTTT. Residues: CAIPSKPKSTEAFF.

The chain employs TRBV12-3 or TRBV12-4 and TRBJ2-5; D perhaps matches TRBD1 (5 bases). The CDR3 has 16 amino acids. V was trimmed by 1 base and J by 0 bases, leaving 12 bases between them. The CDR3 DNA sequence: TGTGCCAGCAGTTTAGGGGTGGGGCTGGACCAAGAGACCCAGTACTTC. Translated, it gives CASSLGVGLDQETQYF.

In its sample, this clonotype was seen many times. CDR3 in DNA: TGTGCCAGCAGCTCTCTAGGGGGGACAGGGGAAAATCAGCCCCAGCATTTT. It yields the protein CASSSLGGTGENQPQHF. The chain couples TRBV7-6 to TRBJ1-5; 10 positions agree with TRBD1. Germline CDR1 is SGHVS and CDR2 is FNYEAQ. Trimming took 4 bases from V and 4 from J; bases not matched to a gene: 10. The CDR3 is 17 residues long.

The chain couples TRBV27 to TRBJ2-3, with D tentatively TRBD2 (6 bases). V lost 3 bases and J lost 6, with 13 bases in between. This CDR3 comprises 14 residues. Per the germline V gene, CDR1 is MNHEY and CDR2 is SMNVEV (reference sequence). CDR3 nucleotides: TGTGCCAGCAGTTTGTGGGGGGAGGTGGATACGCAGTATTTT. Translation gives CASSLWGEVDTQYF.

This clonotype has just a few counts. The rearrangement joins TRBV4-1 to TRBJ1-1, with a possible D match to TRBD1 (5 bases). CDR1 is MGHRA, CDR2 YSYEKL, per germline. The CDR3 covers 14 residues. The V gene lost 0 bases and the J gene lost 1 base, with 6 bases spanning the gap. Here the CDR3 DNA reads TGCGCCAGCAGCCAAGAAGGGACGAACACTGAAGCTTTCTTT. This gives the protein CASSQEGTNTEAFF.

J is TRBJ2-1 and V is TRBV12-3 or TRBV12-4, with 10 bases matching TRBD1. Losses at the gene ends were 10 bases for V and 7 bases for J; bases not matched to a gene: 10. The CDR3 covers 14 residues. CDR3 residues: CATQPGTGVNEQFF. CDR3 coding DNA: TGTGCCACTCAACCTGGGACAGGGGTGAATGAGCAGTTCTTC.

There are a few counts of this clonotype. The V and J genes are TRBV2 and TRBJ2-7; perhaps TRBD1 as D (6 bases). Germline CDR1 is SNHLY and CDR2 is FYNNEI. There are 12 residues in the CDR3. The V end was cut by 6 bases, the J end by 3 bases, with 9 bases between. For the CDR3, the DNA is TGTGCCAGCAGGGGACACCTCTACGAGCAGTACTTC. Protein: CASRGHLYEQYF.

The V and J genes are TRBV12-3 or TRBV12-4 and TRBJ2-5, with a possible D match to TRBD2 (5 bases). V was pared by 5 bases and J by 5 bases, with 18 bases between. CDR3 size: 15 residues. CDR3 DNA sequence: TGTGCCAGCAGTCCCCGGATGGGAGTAGGGGAGACCCAGTACTTC. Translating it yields CASSPRMGVGETQYF.

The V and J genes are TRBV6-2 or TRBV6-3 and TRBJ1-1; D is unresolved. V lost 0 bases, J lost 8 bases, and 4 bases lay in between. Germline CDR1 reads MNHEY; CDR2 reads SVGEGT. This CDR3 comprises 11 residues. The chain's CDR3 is CASSYSVEAFF. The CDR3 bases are TGTGCCAGCAGTTACTCCGTGGAAGCTTTCTTT.

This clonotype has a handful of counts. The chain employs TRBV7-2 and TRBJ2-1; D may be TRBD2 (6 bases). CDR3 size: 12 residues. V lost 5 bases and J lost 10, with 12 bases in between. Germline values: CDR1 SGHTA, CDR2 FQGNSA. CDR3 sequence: CASSGGMAEQFF. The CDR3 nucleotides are TGTGCCAGCAGCGGCGGGATGGCGGAGCAGTTCTTC.

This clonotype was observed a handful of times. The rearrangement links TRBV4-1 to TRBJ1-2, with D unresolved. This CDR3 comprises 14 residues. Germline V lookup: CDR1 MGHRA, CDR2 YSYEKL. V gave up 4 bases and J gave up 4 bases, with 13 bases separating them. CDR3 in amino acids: CASSLPDFFYGYTF. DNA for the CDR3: TGCGCCAGCAGCCTACCGGACTTCTTCTATGGCTACACCTTC.

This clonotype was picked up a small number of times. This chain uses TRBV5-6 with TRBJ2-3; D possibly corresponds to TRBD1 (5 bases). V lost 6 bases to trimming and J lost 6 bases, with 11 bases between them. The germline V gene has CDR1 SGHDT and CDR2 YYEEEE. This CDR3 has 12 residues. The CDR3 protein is CASNSHRDTQYF. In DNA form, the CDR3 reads TGTGCCAGCAACTCCCACAGGGATACGCAGTATTTT.

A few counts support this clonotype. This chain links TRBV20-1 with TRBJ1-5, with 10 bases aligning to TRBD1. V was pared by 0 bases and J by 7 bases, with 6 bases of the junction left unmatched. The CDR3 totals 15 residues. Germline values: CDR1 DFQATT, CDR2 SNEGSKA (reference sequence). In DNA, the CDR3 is TGCAGTGCTAGAGATGACAGGGGGCGGGGACAGCCCCAGCATTTT. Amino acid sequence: CSARDDRGRGQPQHF.

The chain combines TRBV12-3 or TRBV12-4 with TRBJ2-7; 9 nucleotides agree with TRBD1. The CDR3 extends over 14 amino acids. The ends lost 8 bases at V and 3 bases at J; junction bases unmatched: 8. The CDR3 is CASGKGQGFYEQYF. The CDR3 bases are TGTGCCAGCGGGAAGGGACAGGGTTTCTACGAGCAGTACTTC.

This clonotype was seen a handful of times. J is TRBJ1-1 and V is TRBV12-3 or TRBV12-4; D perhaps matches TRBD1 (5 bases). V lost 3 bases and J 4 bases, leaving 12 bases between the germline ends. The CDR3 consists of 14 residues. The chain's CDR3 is CASSFRGSTTEAFF. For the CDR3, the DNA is TGTGCCAGCAGTTTCCGGGGCTCCACCACTGAAGCTTTCTTT.

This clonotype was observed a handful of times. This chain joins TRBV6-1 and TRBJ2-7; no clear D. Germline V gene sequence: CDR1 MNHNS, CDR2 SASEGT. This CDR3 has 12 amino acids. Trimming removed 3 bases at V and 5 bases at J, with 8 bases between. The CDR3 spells CASSEAGDEQYV. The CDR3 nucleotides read TGTGCCAGCAGTGAGGCAGGCGACGAGCAGTACGTC.

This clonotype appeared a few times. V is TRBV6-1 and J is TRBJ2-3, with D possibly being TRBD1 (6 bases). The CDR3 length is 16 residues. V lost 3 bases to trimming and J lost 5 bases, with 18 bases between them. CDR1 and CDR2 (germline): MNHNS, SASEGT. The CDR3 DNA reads TGTGCCAGCAGTGACATCCCGGGACAAGACATAGATACGCAGTATTTT. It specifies CASSDIPGQDIDTQYF.

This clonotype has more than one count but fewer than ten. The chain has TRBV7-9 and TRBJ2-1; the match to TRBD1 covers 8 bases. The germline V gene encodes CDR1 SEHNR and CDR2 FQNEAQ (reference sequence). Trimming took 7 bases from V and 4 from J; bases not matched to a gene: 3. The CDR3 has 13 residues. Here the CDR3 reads CASNDRGYNEQFF. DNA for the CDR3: TGTGCCAGCAATGACAGGGGATACAATGAGCAGTTCTTC.

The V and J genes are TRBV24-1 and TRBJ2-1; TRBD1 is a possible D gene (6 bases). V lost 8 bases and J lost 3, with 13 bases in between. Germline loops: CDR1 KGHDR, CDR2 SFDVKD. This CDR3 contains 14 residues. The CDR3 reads CATTGAGSYNEQFF. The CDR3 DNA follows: TGTGCCACCACAGGGGCAGGCAGCTACAATGAGCAGTTCTTC.